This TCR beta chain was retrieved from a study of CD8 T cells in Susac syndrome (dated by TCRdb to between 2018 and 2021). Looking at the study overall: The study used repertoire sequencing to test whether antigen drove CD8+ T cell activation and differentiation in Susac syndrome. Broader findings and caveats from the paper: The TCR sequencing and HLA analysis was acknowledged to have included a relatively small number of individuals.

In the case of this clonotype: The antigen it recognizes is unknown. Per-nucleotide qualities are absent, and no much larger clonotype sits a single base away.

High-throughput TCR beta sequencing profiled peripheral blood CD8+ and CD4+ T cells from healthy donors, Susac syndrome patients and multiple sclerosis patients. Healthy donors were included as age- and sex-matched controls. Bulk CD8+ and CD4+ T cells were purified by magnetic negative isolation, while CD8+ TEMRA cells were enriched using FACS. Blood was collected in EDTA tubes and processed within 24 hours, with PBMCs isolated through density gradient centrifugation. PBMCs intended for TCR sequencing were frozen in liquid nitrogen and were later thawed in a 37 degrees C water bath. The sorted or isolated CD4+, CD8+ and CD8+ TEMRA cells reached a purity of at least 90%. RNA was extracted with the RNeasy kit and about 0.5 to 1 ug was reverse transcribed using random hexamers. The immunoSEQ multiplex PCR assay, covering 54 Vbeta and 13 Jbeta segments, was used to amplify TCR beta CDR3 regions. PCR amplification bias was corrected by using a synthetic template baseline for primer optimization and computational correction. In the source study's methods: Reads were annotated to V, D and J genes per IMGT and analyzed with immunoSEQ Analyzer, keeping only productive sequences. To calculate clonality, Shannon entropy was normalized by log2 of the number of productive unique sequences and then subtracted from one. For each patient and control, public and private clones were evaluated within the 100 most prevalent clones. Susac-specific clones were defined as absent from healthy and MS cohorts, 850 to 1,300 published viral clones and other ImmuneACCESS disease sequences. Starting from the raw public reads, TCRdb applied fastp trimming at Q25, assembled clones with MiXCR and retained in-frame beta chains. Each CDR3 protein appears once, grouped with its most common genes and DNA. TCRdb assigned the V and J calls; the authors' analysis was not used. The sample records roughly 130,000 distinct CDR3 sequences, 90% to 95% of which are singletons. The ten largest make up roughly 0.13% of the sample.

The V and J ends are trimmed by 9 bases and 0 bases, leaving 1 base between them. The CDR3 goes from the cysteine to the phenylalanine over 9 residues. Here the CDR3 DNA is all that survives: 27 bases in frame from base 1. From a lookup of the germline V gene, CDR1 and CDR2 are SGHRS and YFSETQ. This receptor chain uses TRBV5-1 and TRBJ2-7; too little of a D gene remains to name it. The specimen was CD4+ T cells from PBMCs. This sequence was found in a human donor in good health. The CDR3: CAISYEQYF. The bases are TGCGCCATCTCCTACGAGCAGTACTTC.